This T cell receptor (beta chain) was found in a study of T cells in Graves' hyperthyroidism and ophthalmopathy (dated by TCRdb to about 2019). Regarding the study in general: To identify distinguishing TCR V-J signatures, a discovery cohort of some 99 patients was used, comprising 43 with Graves' ophthalmopathy and roughly 60 with stable Graves' hyperthyroidism. After blood sampling, hyperthyroidism patients were treated with methimazole at a starting dose of 30 mg daily, and ophthalmopathy patients were treated with high-dose intravenous methylprednisolone. The paper describes TCR Vbeta CDR3 sequencing of about 140 peripheral blood samples, made up of approximately 40 ophthalmopathy patients, some 76 hyperthyroidism patients and 17 progressor patients. In roughly six Graves' hyperthyroidism patients, the study also compared T-cell repertoires from thyroid tissue with T-cell repertoires from blood. The 100 or so discovery patients were divided at random into training and test sets in a 7:3 ratio. An independent validation cohort of around 19 hyperthyroidism patients and about 15 patients who later progressed to ophthalmopathy tested prospective prediction of ophthalmopathy. Summary of the overall study and its limitations: Blood samples also contained most of the expanded thyroid clonotypes (frequency above 0.001), which suggests that blood repertoires may reflect thyroid immune responses. During validation, the model predicted progression to ophthalmopathy a median of around 7 months ahead of onset, with just under 71% sensitivity and more than 72% specificity. A model built on a 13 V-J signature distinguished ophthalmopathy from stable hyperthyroidism, reaching about 88% sensitivity and around 81% specificity in cross-validation and 80%/75% in testing. No statistical method was used to fix the sample size in advance, and group allocation was not hidden from the investigators.

In its sample, this clonotype was seen once. Its antigen is still unknown. No much larger clone is present one base from it, and per-base qualities are unavailable. One read yields weak evidence. Amplification of TCR beta CDR3 regions was carried out from RNA transcripts. The TCR CDR3 was subjected to a first round of RT-PCR using the HTBI primer set and the Qiagen OneStep RT-PCR kit. A second multiplex PCR round built the libraries, followed by size selection and purification. The libraries were sequenced on an Illumina HiSeq2000 using paired-end 100 bp reads. Per the original workflow: SOAPnuke was used to process the raw data, removing reads that contained adapters or uncalled bases, had a mean Phred below 15, or lacked an exact match to the constant primer or identifier. High-quality paired reads were merged using COPE v1.2.5, and each unique nucleotide sequence was defined as a clonotype. MiTCR v1.1 was used to align clonotypes to the IMGT TRBV, TRBD and TRBJ reference segments. Analysis was restricted to V-J combinations with a frequency above 0.0001, which covered about 99% of repertoires. The TCS score was defined as the ratio of F50 (clonal expansion) to E x V (chaos), calculated using BLOSUM62-based TCRdist between CDR3 peptides within each V-J. Welch's t-statistics and random forest reduced around 550 V-J features to 13, which were used in a naive Bayes classifier (R e1071). The Morisita-Horn index was used to measure how similar the thyroid and blood repertoires were. TCRdb redid the processing of the public reads, applying fastp at Q25 and MiXCR, and retained in-frame beta chains. Rows are combined by CDR3 protein, so each entry shows the most common genes and DNA. V and J calls and clone size were set by TCRdb, not the authors. Within this sample are roughly 570,000 distinct CDR3 sequences, with around 46% of them counted one time only. Around 7.7% of the sample is held by the ten biggest clonotypes.

Graves' hyperthyroidism was defined as stable when no progression to ophthalmopathy occurred over 18 months of follow-up. The hyperthyroidism patients were between 18 and 65 years old and newly diagnosed, with a disease duration of less than 2 months. Any patient with an uncontrolled infection, another autoimmune disease, pregnancy or lactation was excluded. Clinical symptoms, serum thyroxine and TRAb, thyroid ultrasound, and orbital computed tomography formed the basis for the diagnoses. Trizol reagent was used to extract total RNA, and RNA quality was then checked on an Agilent 2100 Bioanalyzer. The germline V gene specifies MNHEY as CDR1 and SVGEGT as CDR2. The CDR3 goes from the cysteine to the phenylalanine over 17 residues. Just the 51-base CDR3 DNA is kept, in frame starting at base 1. The junction shows trimming of 5 bases on V and 5 bases on J, and the gene matches do not reach 10 bases of it.

This TCR came from a woman aged 18-30 years with Graves' hyperthyroidism. The V and J genes are TRBV6-2 or TRBV6-3 and TRBJ2-2; TRBD1 agrees with 11 junctional bases. Sequences were obtained from peripheral blood or thyroid tissue (not recorded which). The nucleotide sequence reads as follows: TGTGCCAGCAGTCTCGGACAGGGGGCCGTGTTAACCGGGGAGCTGTTTTTT. Its protein reads: CASSLGQGAVLTGELFF.